This T cell receptor (beta chain) is drawn from a study of cytomegalovirus exposure and HLA in healthy donors. For the study at large: Caucasian-associated ancestry cluster membership applied to about 80% of around 400 genotyped donors. Regarding the study as a whole: Reported performance of the classifier showed diagnosis of cytomegalovirus status with high specificity and sensitivity. According to a later analysis, donors in an Asian-associated ancestry cluster reportedly had fewer N-insertions than the roughly 660-donor mean.

The PCR had 60 Vbeta and 13 Jbeta primers. Assay used: immunoSEQ multiplex PCR; TCRdb lists only in-frame clones, some missing. This table holds tens of thousands of clones, approximately 70% found once. This clone was detected only once. Its antigen is currently unknown. The receptor's source is a man between 18 and 29 years old in good health and CMV-seronegative. Sample: PBMCs.

CDR3 bases: TGTGCCAGCAGCCAAGTCCCAGCGGGGGGCACAGATACGCAGTATTTT. It is translated as CASSQVPAGGTDTQYF. The chain combines TRBV14 with TRBJ2-3; 8 bases are a match to TRBD2. Unmatched junction bases numbered 4, after V lost 1 base and J lost 1 base. Germline CDR1 reads SGHDN; CDR2 reads FVKESK. This CDR3 comprises 16 residues.